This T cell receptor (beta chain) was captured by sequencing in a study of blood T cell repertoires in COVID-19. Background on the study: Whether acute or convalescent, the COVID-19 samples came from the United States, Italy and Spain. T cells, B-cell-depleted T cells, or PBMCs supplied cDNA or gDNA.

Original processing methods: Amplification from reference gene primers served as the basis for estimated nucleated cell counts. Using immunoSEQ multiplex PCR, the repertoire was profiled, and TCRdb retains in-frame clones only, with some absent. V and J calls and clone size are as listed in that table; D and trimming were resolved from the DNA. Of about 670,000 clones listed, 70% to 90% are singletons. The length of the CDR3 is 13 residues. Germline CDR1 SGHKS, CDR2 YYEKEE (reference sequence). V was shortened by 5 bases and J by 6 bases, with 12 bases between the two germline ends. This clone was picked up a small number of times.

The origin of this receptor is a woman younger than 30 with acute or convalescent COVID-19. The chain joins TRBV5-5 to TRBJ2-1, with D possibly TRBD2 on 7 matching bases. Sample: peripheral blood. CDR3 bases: TGTGCCAGCAGGGGGGGGCCAGGCAATGAGCAGTTCTTC. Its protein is CASRGGPGNEQFF.